Below, 10 T cell receptor beta chains from the same sample are listed, as sequenced in a study of T cells in Graves' hyperthyroidism and ophthalmopathy. TCR beta CDR3 regions were amplified from RNA. TCR CDR3 regions were first amplified by RT-PCR with HTBI primers. Each CDR3 protein gets one entry after TCRdb re-called the multiplex PCR reads with MiXCR. The sample shows around 300,000 distinct CDR3 sequences, 25% of them seen only once. The sequenced sample consisted of blood. The receptors derive from a man aged 35 to 55 with Graves' hyperthyroidism that later progressed to Graves' ophthalmopathy.

A few counts support this clonotype. V usage is TRBV7-9 and J usage is TRBJ2-2; no clear D gene. Germline V lookup: CDR1 SEHNR, CDR2 FQNEAQ (reference sequence). The CDR3 length is 12 residues. V lost 7 bases, J lost 6 bases, and 9 bases lay in between. The CDR3 DNA follows: TGTGCCAGCAAGGAGTCACCCGGGGAGCTGTTTTTT. Its translation: CASKESPGELFF.

This clonotype has a count of ten or more. The genes are TRBV10-3 and TRBJ2-5; TRBD2 might be the D (6 bases). V lost 6 bases to trimming and J lost 4 bases, with 12 bases between them. CDR3 length equals 13 residues. The germline CDR1 and CDR2 sequences are ENHRY and SYGVKD. The CDR3: CAIRTSERETQYF. As DNA, the CDR3 is TGTGCCATCAGGACTAGTGAGCGAGAGACCCAGTACTTC.

This clonotype was recorded at least ten times. The chain uses TRBV28 and TRBJ1-2; D remains unclear. This CDR3 contains 14 residues. V was clipped by 6 bases and J by 3 bases, with 14 bases between them. CDR1 is MDHEN, CDR2 SYDVKM, per germline. CDR3: CASRGSNLHYGYTF. The CDR3 DNA is TGTGCCAGCAGGGGGTCCAATCTCCACTATGGCTACACCTTC.

Ten or more counts support this clonotype. V and J are TRBV28 and TRBJ2-4; D is undetermined. The V end lost 5 bases, the J end lost 2 bases, and 7 bases lay between the germline ends. The CDR3 runs 13 residues. Germline V gives CDR1 MDHEN, CDR2 SYDVKM. CDR3 DNA sequence: TGTGCCAGCAGTCAAGGGCCCAAAAACATTCAGTACTTC. Its protein product is CASSQGPKNIQYF.

In its sample, this clonotype was seen many times. The chain joins TRBV20-1 to TRBJ2-7; D not certain. This CDR3 spans 13 amino acids. The V end was cut by 2 bases, the J end by 0 bases, with 8 bases between. Germline CDR1 is DFQATT and CDR2 is SNEGSKA (reference sequence). CDR3 protein: CSARKHPSYEQYF. CDR3 nucleotides: TGCAGTGCTAGAAAGCACCCCTCCTACGAGCAGTACTTC.

The chain employs TRBV3-1 and TRBJ1-1; D not resolved. Germline V gene sequence: CDR1 LGHDT, CDR2 YNNKEL (reference sequence). Trimming stripped 0 bases from V and 7 bases from J, with 9 bases between. The CDR3 runs 13 residues. The CDR3 region has the DNA TGTGCCAGCAGCCAAGACGCGCACAATGAAGCTTTCTTT. Translating it yields CASSQDAHNEAFF.

This clonotype was recorded many times. The chain uses TRBV12-3 or TRBV12-4 and TRBJ1-5, with D possibly TRBD1 on 5 matching bases. The CDR3 has 14 amino acids. Trimming pared 6 bases from V and 3 bases from J, leaving 12 bases between. CDR3 amino acids: CASSQVGLNQPQHF. Written as DNA, the CDR3 is TGTGCCAGCAGCCAGGTGGGGCTCAATCAGCCCCAGCATTTT.

At least ten counts were recorded for this clonotype. The chain carries TRBV5-1 and TRBJ2-5; 10 bases map to TRBD2. The CDR3 contains 16 residues. V lost 2 bases, J lost 5 bases, and 9 bases stayed unmatched. Germline lookup yields CDR1 SGHRS and CDR2 YFSETQ. CDR3 sequence (DNA): TGCGCCAGCAGCTTAACTAGCGGGATGGGGAGGGAGACCCAGTACTTC. Its translation is CASSLTSGMGRETQYF.

This clonotype occurred a few times. The chain is built from TRBV25-1 and TRBJ2-3, with TRBD2 matching over 8 bases. CDR1 MGHDK and CDR2 SYGVNS come from the germline V gene. The CDR3 covers 14 residues. The trim removed 0 bases at V and 5 bases at J, leaving 1 base unmatched. Here the CDR3 reads CASSEYSGIDTQYF. The CDR3 nucleotides read TGTGCCAGCAGTGAATATAGCGGGATAGATACGCAGTATTTT.

The table lists this clonotype with many counts. This chain connects TRBV19 to TRBJ1-1; D ambiguous. CDR1 is LNHDA and CDR2 is SQIVND in the germline V gene (reference sequence). V shed 5 bases and J shed 6 bases, with 13 bases lying between them. This CDR3 contains 13 residues. DNA for the CDR3: TGTGCCAGTAGTTCTGATGTAAGGTCTGAAGCTTTCTTT. It yields the protein CASSSDVRSEAFF.